This T cell receptor (beta chain) derives from a study of control samples from healthy donors and cancer patients. TCRdb's table, derived via immunoSEQ multiplex PCR, lists solely in-frame clones and lacks some. This sample carries under 200,000 clones, nearly 96% of them seen once, and the ten largest clones take just over 1%. This clone was seen a single time. Germline V gives CDR1 SGHTA, CDR2 FQGTGA. CDR3 length equals 21 residues. V was clipped by 2 bases and J by 0 bases; unmatched bases: 15. The chain links TRBV7-3 to TRBJ2-1, with TRBD2 matching over 11 bases. The receptor was isolated from a woman aged 25 to 39 in good health. The sequencing sample was made of blood. The CDR3 region is CASSLVGTSASGRSSYNEQFF. In nucleotides, the CDR3 is TGTGCCAGCAGCTTAGTTGGGACGTCGGCTAGCGGGAGGAGCTCCTACAATGAGCAGTTCTTC.